The 6 T cell receptor beta chains below all came from one sample that was sequenced in a study of blood T cell repertoires in COVID-19. Profiling relied on immunoSEQ multiplex PCR, and the TCRdb table lists in-frame clones only, not all of them. This table holds over 250,000 clones, 88% found once. Sequences were obtained from PBMCs or T cells enriched from blood (not recorded which). The source is a woman between 45 and 60 years old who had recovered from COVID-19.

The rearrangement links TRBV18 to TRBJ1-5; no definite D call. Germline V CDR1 and CDR2: KGHSH, LQKENI. The length of the CDR3 is 16 residues. Trimming removed 3 bases at V and 3 bases at J, with 15 bases between. The CDR3: CASSPGAVRDNQPQHF. DNA for the CDR3: TGTGCCAGCTCACCTGGTGCGGTGAGGGACAATCAGCCCCAGCATTTT.

This clone was recorded once. The chain joins TRBV12-3 or TRBV12-4 to TRBJ1-2, with D hard to call. The CDR3 runs to 11 residues. The CDR3 loop is CASADAAGYTF. The CDR3 DNA follows: TGTGCTAGTGCGGATGCAGCTGGCTACACCTTC.

This sequence joins TRBV5-5 and TRBJ1-5; D perhaps matches TRBD1 (6 bases). CDR1 and CDR2 from the germline V gene are SGHKS and YYEKEE (reference sequence). The V end lost 7 bases, the J end lost 1 base, and 12 bases lay between the germline ends. This CDR3 comprises 14 residues. The DNA of the CDR3 is TGTGCCAGCGGGGGCGCCGGGAGCAATCAGCCCCAGCATTTT. Amino acid sequence: CASGGAGSNQPQHF.

The chain couples TRBV5-1 to TRBJ1-1, with 10 bases aligning to TRBD1. V lost 4 bases and J lost 1; bases outside the gene matches: 7. CDR1 is SGHRS and CDR2 is YFSETQ in the germline V gene. This CDR3 region has 16 residues. CDR3 bases: TGCGCCAGCAGCACAGGGGACAGGGGCTGGAACACTGAAGCTTTCTTT. This gives the protein CASSTGDRGWNTEAFF.

This chain uses TRBV5-1 with TRBJ1-1; no clear D. The CDR3 is 15 amino acids. Trimming shortened V by 0 bases and J by 0 bases, and 9 bases separated the two germline ends. Germline V CDR1 and CDR2: SGHRS, YFSETQ. The chain's CDR3 is CASSLVGRLNTEAFF. The CDR3 bases are TGCGCCAGCAGCTTGGTTGGCAGATTGAACACTGAAGCTTTCTTT.

The chain couples TRBV11-2 to TRBJ2-3, with 10 bases fitting TRBD2. The CDR3 sequence is 18 residues long. J lost 1 base, V lost 0 bases, and 7 bases had no gene match. CDR1 is SGHAT and CDR2 is FQNNGV in the germline V gene. The CDR3 DNA sequence: TGTGCCAGCAGCTTAGATTCGAGGACTAGCGGTGGCACAGATACGCAGTATTTT. As protein: CASSLDSRTSGGTDTQYF.